The clone carrying this T cell receptor beta chain has just one count. These data come from a study of OX40 agonist ivuxolimab in advanced cancers. The CDR3 loop spans 16 amino acids. Germline CDR1 and CDR2: LGHNA and YSLEER. V shed 0 bases and J 5 bases; nucleotides not matched to a gene: 7. Assay: immunoSEQ multiplex PCR; the TCRdb copy retains only in-frame clones and omits some. The data show about 76,000 clones, 85% seen once. Here the sequenced sample was CD4+ or CD8+ T cells sorted from blood, taken in a trial of the OX40 agonist ivuxolimab. This clonotype was obtained from an adult with an advanced solid tumor such as melanoma, head and neck, liver or kidney cancer. V and J are TRBV4-3 and TRBJ1-5, with 7 bases that match TRBD1. The CDR3, as DNA: TGCGCCAGCAGCCAAGACCGGCCAGGGGGGTATCAGCCCCAGCATTTT. This gives the protein CASSQDRPGGYQPQHF.